Only one count was recorded for the clone carrying this T cell receptor beta chain. Antigen unknown. At the DNA level, this CDR3 is encoded by other sequences in the same sample as well. Among the donors, all were Caucasian adults who lived in Nashville, Tennessee. This sample was taken from a study of shared clonotypes between healthy human individuals. At the level of the study: The study used three CD4 naive, three CD4 memory, two CD8 naive and one CD8 memory plate per donor.

The V gene lost 6 bases and the J gene lost 2 bases, with 7 bases spanning the gap. Germline values: CDR1 WNHNN, CDR2 SYGVQD (reference sequence). The CDR3 runs 12 residues. TCRdb's table, derived via immunoSEQ multiplex PCR, lists solely in-frame clones and lacks some. The sample shows under 1,100,000 clones, roughly 70% of them seen only once. Broader study findings: A few donors showed sharing of approximately 5% of naive CD4 clonotypes.

The sequencing input was memory CD4+ T cells sorted from blood. Subset meaning: CD45RA-negative fraction. The J gene is TRBJ1-1, the V gene TRBV10-1; D is uncertain. The receptor comes from a man younger than 30 in good health. CDR3 coding DNA: TGCGCCAGCAGCGGGGTTAACACTGAAGCTTTCTTT. As protein: CASSGVNTEAFF.